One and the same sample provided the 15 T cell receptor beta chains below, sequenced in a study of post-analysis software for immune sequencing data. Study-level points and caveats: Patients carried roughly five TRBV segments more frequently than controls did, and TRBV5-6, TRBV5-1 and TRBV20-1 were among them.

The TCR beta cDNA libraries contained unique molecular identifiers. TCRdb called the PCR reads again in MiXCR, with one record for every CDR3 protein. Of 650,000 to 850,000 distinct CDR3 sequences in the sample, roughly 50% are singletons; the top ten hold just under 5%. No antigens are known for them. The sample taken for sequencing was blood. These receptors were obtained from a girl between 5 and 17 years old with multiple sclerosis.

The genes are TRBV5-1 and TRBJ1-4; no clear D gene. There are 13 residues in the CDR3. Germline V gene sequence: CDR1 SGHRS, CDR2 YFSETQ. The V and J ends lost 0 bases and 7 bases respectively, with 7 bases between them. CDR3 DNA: TGCGCCAGCAGCTTGGGTCCCCGTGAAAAACTGTTTTTT. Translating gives CASSLGPREKLFF.

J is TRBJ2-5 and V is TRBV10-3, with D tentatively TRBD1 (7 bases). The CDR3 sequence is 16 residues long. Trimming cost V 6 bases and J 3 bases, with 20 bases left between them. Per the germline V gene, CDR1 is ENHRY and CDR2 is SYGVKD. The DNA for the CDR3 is TGTGCCATCAGCGACAAGGGGGGACAGACTAAAGAGACCCAGTACTTC. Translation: CAISDKGGQTKETQYF.

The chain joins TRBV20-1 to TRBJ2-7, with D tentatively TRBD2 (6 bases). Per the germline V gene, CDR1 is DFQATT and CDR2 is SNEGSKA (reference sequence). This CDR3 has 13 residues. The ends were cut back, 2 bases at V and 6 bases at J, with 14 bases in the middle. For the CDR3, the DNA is TGCAGTGCTAGACGGGCGGGATGGGGCGAGCAGTACTTC. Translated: CSARRAGWGEQYF.

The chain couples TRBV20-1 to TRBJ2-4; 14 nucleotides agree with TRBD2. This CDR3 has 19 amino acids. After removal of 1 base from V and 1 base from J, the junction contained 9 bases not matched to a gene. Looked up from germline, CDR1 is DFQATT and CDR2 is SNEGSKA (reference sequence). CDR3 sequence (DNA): TGCAGTGCTAGAGGGGGACTAGCGGGAGAGACGTCGGCCAAAAACATTCAGTACTTC. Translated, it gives CSARGGLAGETSAKNIQYF.

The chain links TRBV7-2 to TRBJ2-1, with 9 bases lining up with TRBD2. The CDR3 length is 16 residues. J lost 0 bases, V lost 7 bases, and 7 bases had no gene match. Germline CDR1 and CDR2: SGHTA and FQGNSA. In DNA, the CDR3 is TGTGCCAGCACCCGCGGCGGGAGGGCCTCCTACAATGAGCAGTTCTTC. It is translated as CASTRGGRASYNEQFF.

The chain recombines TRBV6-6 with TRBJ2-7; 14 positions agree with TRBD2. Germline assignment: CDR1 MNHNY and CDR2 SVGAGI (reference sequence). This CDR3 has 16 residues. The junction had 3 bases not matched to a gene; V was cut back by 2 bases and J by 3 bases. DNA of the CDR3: TGTGCCAGCAGTTACCCCGGGACTAGCGGGAGCTACGAGCAGTACTTC. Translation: CASSYPGTSGSYEQYF.

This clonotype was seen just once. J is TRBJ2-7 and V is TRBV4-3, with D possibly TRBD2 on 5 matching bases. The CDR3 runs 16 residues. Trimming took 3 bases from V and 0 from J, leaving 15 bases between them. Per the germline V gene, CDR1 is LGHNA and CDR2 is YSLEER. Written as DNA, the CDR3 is TGCGCCAGCAGCCAGATTCTAGCATACTCCTCCTACGAGCAGTACTTC. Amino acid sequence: CASSQILAYSSYEQYF.

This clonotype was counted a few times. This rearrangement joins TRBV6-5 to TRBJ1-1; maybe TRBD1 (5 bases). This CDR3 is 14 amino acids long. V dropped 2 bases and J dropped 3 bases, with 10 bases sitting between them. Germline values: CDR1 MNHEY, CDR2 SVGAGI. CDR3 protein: CASSYAGRYTEAFF. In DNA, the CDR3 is TGTGCCAGCAGTTACGCGGGACGGTACACTGAAGCTTTCTTT.

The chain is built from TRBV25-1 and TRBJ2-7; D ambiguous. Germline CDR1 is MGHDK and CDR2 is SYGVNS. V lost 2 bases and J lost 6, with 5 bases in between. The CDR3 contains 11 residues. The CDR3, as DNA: TGTGCCAGCAGTGAAGTAGGCGAGCAGTACTTC. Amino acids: CASSEVGEQYF.

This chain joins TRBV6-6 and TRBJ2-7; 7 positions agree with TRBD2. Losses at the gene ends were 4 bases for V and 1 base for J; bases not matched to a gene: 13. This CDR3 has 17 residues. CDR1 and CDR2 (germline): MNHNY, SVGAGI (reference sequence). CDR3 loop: CASSSTPMVRESYEQYF. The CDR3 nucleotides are TGTGCCAGCAGTTCTACCCCCATGGTGCGGGAGTCCTACGAGCAGTACTTC.

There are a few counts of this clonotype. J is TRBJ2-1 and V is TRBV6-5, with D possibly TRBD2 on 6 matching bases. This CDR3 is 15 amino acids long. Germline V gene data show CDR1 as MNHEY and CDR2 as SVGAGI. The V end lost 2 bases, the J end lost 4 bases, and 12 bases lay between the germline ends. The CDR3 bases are TGTGCCAGCAGTTACGGGGGGACCCCTTACAATGAGCAGTTCTTC. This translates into CASSYGGTPYNEQFF.

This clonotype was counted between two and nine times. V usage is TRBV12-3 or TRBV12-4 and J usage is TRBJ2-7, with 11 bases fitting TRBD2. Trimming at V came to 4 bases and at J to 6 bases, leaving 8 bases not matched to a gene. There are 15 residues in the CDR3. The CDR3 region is CASSYSTSGNREQYF. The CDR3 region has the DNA TGTGCCAGCAGTTACTCGACTAGCGGGAATCGCGAGCAGTACTTC.

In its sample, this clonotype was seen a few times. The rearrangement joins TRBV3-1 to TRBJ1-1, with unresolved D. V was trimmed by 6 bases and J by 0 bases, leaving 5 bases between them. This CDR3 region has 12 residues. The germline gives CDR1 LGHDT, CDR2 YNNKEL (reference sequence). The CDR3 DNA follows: TGTGCCAGCAGAGACATGAACACTGAAGCTTTCTTT. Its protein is CASRDMNTEAFF.

CDR3 bases: TGTGCCAGCAGTCCCCCCCCGGGGGGGCCAATGCGCAATCAGCCCCAGCATTTT. Residues: CASSPPPGGPMRNQPQHF. The rearrangement links TRBV27 to TRBJ1-5; maybe TRBD1 (6 bases). V lost 5 bases to trimming and J lost 2 bases, with 22 bases between them. This CDR3 region has 18 residues. CDR1 and CDR2 from the germline V gene are MNHEY and SMNVEV (reference sequence).

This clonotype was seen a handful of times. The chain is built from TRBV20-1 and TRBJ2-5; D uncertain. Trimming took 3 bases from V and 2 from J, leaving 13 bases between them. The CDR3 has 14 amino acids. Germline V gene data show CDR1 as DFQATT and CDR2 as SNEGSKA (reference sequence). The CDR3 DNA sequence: TGCAGTGCTAGTTTGGCGGTCGGACAAGAGACCCAGTACTTC. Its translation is CSASLAVGQETQYF.